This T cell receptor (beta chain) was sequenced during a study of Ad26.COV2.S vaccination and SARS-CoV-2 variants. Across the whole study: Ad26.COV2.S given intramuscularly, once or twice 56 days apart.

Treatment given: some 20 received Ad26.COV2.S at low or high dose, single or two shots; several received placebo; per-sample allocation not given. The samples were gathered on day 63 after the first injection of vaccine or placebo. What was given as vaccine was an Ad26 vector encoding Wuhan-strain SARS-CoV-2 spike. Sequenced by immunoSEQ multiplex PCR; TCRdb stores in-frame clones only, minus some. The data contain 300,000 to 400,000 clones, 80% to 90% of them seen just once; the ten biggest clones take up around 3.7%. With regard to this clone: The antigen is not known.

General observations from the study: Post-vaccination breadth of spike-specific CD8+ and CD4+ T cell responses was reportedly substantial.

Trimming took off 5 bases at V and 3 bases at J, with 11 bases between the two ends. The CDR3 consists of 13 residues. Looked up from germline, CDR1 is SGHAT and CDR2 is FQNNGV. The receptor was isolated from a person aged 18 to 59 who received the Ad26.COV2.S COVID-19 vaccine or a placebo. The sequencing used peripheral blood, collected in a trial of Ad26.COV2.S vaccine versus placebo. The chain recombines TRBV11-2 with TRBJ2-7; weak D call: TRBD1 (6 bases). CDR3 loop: CASSLTQGYEQYF. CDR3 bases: TGTGCCAGCAGCCTAACACAGGGCTACGAGCAGTACTTC.